The T cell receptor beta chain described here comes from a study of T cell clonality in common variable immunodeficiency. Comments on this clone: The antigen is not known. The read finishes 3 residues shy of the CDR3 end, and the germline J gene is used to complete it.

Repertoires were generated with immunoSEQ multiplex PCR, while TCRdb's copy carries only in-frame clones and drops some. This sample carries fewer than 35,000 clones, none of them present only once. The CDR3 consists of 14 residues. Germline V gives CDR1 SGHTA, CDR2 FQGTGA. Trimming cost V 5 bases and J 8 bases; bases outside gene matches: 9. Heparinized whole blood, 5 to 8 ml, came from each donor. Overall study findings and caveats: Common variable immunodeficiency TCR beta sequences reportedly had fewer deletions and N-nucleotide insertions.

Sequenced material: peripheral blood mononuclear cells. This sequence joins TRBV7-3 and TRBJ2-1; 7 bases are a match to TRBD1. This clonotype was sampled from a human donor with common variable immunodeficiency. The CDR3 DNA, read in part, is TGTGCCAGCAGCCGGCAGGGGGTGAGCGATGAG. Translation gives CASSRQGVSDE. The full CDR3 is CASSRQGVSDEQFF.